Here is one TCR beta chain with its context. This clonotype was counted a few times. This receptor's antigen is unknown. Base quality data are lacking; no much larger clone is found one base away. From the cysteine through the phenylalanine, the CDR3 covers 15 amino acids. Only the CDR3 portion is preserved as DNA: 45 bases, with reading frame beginning at the first base. Looking up the germline V gene yields CDR1 SGHRS and CDR2 YFSETQ. V is pared back by 4 bases and J by 4 bases, with 15 bases lying between the germline termini. This specimen comes from a study of T cells in Graves' hyperthyroidism and ophthalmopathy (dated by TCRdb to between 2018 and 2021). With regard to the full study: Peripheral blood was sampled at the time of initial diagnosis, prior to any treatment. A discovery cohort of about 96 patients, roughly 45 with Graves' ophthalmopathy and 57 with stable Graves' hyperthyroidism, was used to find distinguishing TCR V-J signatures. Whether ophthalmopathy could be predicted prospectively was tested in an independent validation cohort made up of about 18 hyperthyroidism patients plus 17 patients who later progressed to ophthalmopathy. The 100 or so discovery patients were randomly divided into training and test sets at a 7:3 ratio. Thyroid tissue and blood T-cell repertoires from roughly 6 Graves' hyperthyroidism patients were also compared in the study. After blood sampling, hyperthyroidism patients were treated with methimazole at a starting dose of 30 mg daily, and ophthalmopathy patients were treated with high-dose intravenous methylprednisolone. The paper describes TCR Vbeta CDR3 sequencing of roughly 130 peripheral blood samples, made up of around 41 ophthalmopathy patients, around 78 hyperthyroidism patients and roughly 17 progressor patients. Beyond this particular receptor, the publication reports: No statistical method was used to set the sample size in advance, and investigators knew the group allocation. In validation, the model predicted progression to ophthalmopathy a median of roughly 6.1 months before onset, with roughly 68% sensitivity and about 75% specificity. In cross-validation, a model built on a 13 V-J signature told ophthalmopathy apart from stable hyperthyroidism with over 85% sensitivity and around 83% specificity, and in testing the same model reached 80%/75%. Most expanded thyroid clonotypes (frequency above 0.001) were also detected in blood, suggesting blood repertoires may reflect thyroid immune responses.

The TCR beta CDR3 regions were amplified from the RNA transcripts. For the first round of RT-PCR on the TCR CDR3, the HTBI primer set was used together with the Qiagen OneStep RT-PCR kit. Libraries were constructed in a second round of multiplex PCR, after which size selection and purification were performed. Libraries were sequenced paired-end with 100 bp reads on an Illumina HiSeq2000. The original methods were these. Raw data were processed with SOAPnuke, discarding reads with adapters, uncalled bases, mean Phred below 15, or no exact constant-primer or identifier match. COPE v1.2.5 was used to merge high-quality paired reads, and clonotypes were defined as unique nucleotide sequences. MiTCR v1.1 was used to align the clonotypes against IMGT TRBV, TRBD and TRBJ reference segments. The analysis was restricted to V-J combinations with a frequency above 0.0001, which together covered just over 99% of the repertoires. The TCS score was defined as the ratio of F50 (clonal expansion) to E x V (chaos), calculated using BLOSUM62-based TCRdist between CDR3 peptides within each V-J. Welch's t-statistics and random forest reduced just over 500 V-J features to fewer than 15, which were used in a naive Bayes classifier (R e1071). TCRdb itself trimmed the public reads at Q25 with fastp, ran MiXCR and retained productive beta chains. Each CDR3 protein appears once, grouped with its most common genes and DNA. In this record, the V and J calls reflect TCRdb's handling and not the investigators' own analysis. The sample data list approximately 400,000 distinct CDR3 sequences, and 20% to 30% of these were observed just once. The ten largest make up more than 60% of the sample.

Graves' hyperthyroidism was defined as stable when no progression to ophthalmopathy occurred over 18 months of follow-up. Hyperthyroidism patients were newly diagnosed, with disease duration under 2 months, and aged 18 to 65 years. Any patient with an uncontrolled infection, another autoimmune disease, pregnancy or lactation was excluded. Diagnoses were established on the basis of clinical symptoms, serum thyroxine and TRAb, thyroid ultrasound, and orbital computed tomography. PBMCs were separated from roughly 10 ml of fresh peripheral blood using Ficoll-Paque density gradient centrifugation. Total RNA was extracted using Trizol reagent, and RNA quality was assessed on an Agilent 2100 Bioanalyzer.

Input material: blood. The TCR sequence derives from a man aged 50-60 years with Graves' hyperthyroidism. The sequence joins TRBV5-1 to TRBJ1-5; the D gene is not confidently resolved. The nucleotide sequence reads TGCGCCAGCAGCATGCTCATACCGTGGAATCAGCCCCAGCATTTT. This codes for CASSMLIPWNQPQHF.